These 3 T cell receptor beta chains originate from one sample sequenced in a study of identifying expanded T cells in peripheral blood. Profiling relied on immunoSEQ multiplex PCR, and the TCRdb table lists in-frame clones only, not all of them. Here the sample spans 90,000 to 100,000 clones, almost 90% being singletons. The sequenced sample consisted of blood. The source is a person between 18 and 69 years old in good health.

CDR3 nucleotide sequence: TGTGCCAGTAAAGGCGGGTCCAATGGCAATCAGCCCCAGCATTTT. Protein product: CASKGGSNGNQPQHF. The genes are TRBV19 and TRBJ1-5; no clear D gene. The length of the CDR3 is 15 residues. Germline V gene data show CDR1 as LNHDA and CDR2 as SQIVND (reference sequence). Between the trimmed V and J ends, which lost 7 bases and 2 bases, there was a span of 15 bases.

The chain couples TRBV28 to TRBJ2-7; a weak D match, TRBD1 (7 bases). Trimming took 5 bases from V and 4 from J, leaving 30 bases between them. This CDR3 is built from 19 residues. Germline loops: CDR1 MDHEN, CDR2 SYDVKM. The CDR3 reads CASSLPGTEFFGGGYEQYF. The CDR3 DNA is TGTGCCAGCAGTCTTCCCGGGACAGAATTTTTCGGGGGAGGATACGAGCAGTACTTC.

The CDR3 DNA follows: TGCGCCAGCAGCCAAGCCGGGACAAGGGACTACGAGCAGTACTTC. Translated, it gives CASSQAGTRDYEQYF. This chain uses TRBV4-1 with TRBJ2-7; possibly TRBD1 for D (6 bases). CDR3 length: 15 amino acids. V was cut by 1 base and J by 3 bases, with 13 bases left in between. CDR1 and CDR2 (germline): MGHRA, YSYEKL.